This T cell receptor beta chain was documented in a study of cytotoxic CD8 clonotypes in ibrutinib-treated CLL. Study-level findings and limits: Measured clonality at baseline was greater than in age-matched healthy donors and tracked with circulating CD8+ T-cell counts. Clonality increased at ibrutinib response, then returned toward baseline at progression.

This clone was observed a handful of times. Its antigen is not known. The CDR3 has 14 residues. V lost 2 bases to trimming and J lost 8 bases; unmatched junction nucleotides: 8. From germline, CDR1 is KGHSH and CDR2 LQKENI. The sequencing depth, 1 in 200,000 to 1 in 1 million T cells, was the target. Profiling relied on immunoSEQ multiplex PCR, and the TCRdb table lists in-frame clones only, not all of them. This sample has over 200,000 clones; about 75% occur once, and the top ten carry about 6.4%. This clonotype was obtained from a human donor with chronic lymphocytic leukemia. This specimen consisted of PBMCs, obtained after 12 months of ibrutinib treatment. V is TRBV18 and J is TRBJ1-2, with 7 bases matching TRBD1. The CDR3 protein is CASSPRQGKHGYTF. The CDR3 bases are TGTGCCAGCTCACCAAGACAGGGAAAGCACGGCTACACCTTC.